The rows below give T cell receptor beta chains drawn from one sample of a study of shared clonotypes between healthy human individuals. TCRdb's copy holds only in-frame clones and misses some; the assay was immunoSEQ multiplex PCR. Of approximately 1,500,000 clones listed, approximately 96% are singletons. The source material was naive CD4+ T cells sorted from blood. Source of these receptors: a man in his thirties or forties in good health. Each CDR3 is given with its conserved first and last residue. The order of the fields is D gene, V gene, J gene, clone size, CDR3 protein, CDR3 DNA. D genes are given only for firm matches. Expanded clones get a size class; other rows say once, few or many, or leave the size out.

D gene: -; V gene: TRBV28; J gene: TRBJ1-1; clone size: -; CDR3 protein: CASSLRGGLLNTEAFF; CDR3 DNA: TGTGCCAGCAGTTTAAGGGGAGGACTATTAAACACTGAAGCTTTCTTT
D gene: -; V gene: TRBV2; J gene: TRBJ1-3; clone size: -; CDR3 protein: CASSLKGRLSGNTIYF; CDR3 DNA: TGTGCCAGCAGCCTAAAGGGGCGGCTCTCTGGAAACACCATATATTTT
D gene: TRBD2; V gene: TRBV6-6; J gene: TRBJ2-7; clone size: -; CDR3 protein: CASRNQREATYEQYF; CDR3 DNA: TGTGCCAGCAGAAACCAGCGGGAGGCAACCTACGAGCAGTACTTC
D gene: TRBD2; V gene: TRBV5-1; J gene: TRBJ2-1; clone size: -; CDR3 protein: CASSFSLAGGYNEQFF; CDR3 DNA: TGCGCCAGCAGCTTTTCCCTAGCGGGAGGCTACAATGAGCAGTTCTTC
D gene: -; V gene: TRBV14; J gene: TRBJ2-1; clone size: -; CDR3 protein: CASSKPPGWSDNEQFF; CDR3 DNA: TGTGCCAGCAGCAAACCGCCGGGCTGGTCTGACAATGAGCAGTTCTTC
D gene: TRBD2; V gene: TRBV5-1; J gene: TRBJ2-1; clone size: once; CDR3 protein: CASSQFSGTNNEQFF; CDR3 DNA: TGCGCCAGCAGCCAGTTTAGCGGGACGAACAATGAGCAGTTCTTC
D gene: -; V gene: TRBV5-1; J gene: TRBJ1-1; clone size: -; CDR3 protein: CASSEQTTDTEAFF; CDR3 DNA: TGCGCCAGCAGCGAACAGACTACGGACACTGAAGCTTTCTTT
D gene: TRBD2; V gene: TRBV2; J gene: TRBJ2-3; clone size: -; CDR3 protein: CASSKAGVRDTQYF; CDR3 DNA: TGTGCCAGCAGTAAGGCGGGAGTACGAGATACGCAGTATTTT
D gene: -; V gene: TRBV5-4; J gene: TRBJ2-1; clone size: -; CDR3 protein: CASSPSWGGIVNEQFF; CDR3 DNA: TGTGCCAGCAGCCCGTCGTGGGGCGGGATAGTAAATGAGCAGTTCTTC
D gene: -; V gene: TRBV5-1; J gene: TRBJ1-1; clone size: -; CDR3 protein: CASSLSGAEAFF; CDR3 DNA: TGCGCCAGCAGCTTGTCCGGGGCCGAAGCTTTCTTT
D gene: -; V gene: TRBV10-3; J gene: TRBJ2-7; clone size: -; CDR3 protein: CAISESPQTYEQYF; CDR3 DNA: TGTGCCATCAGTGAGTCGCCACAGACCTACGAGCAGTACTTC
D gene: -; V gene: TRBV27; J gene: TRBJ1-5; clone size: -; CDR3 protein: CASSLGVERNQPQHF; CDR3 DNA: TGTGCCAGTAGTTTGGGGGTGGAGAGGAATCAGCCCCAGCATTTT
D gene: -; V gene: TRBV7-2; J gene: TRBJ2-5; clone size: -; CDR3 protein: CASSLGLGEIQYF; CDR3 DNA: TGTGCCAGCAGCTTAGGGCTGGGAGAGATCCAGTACTTC
D gene: TRBD2; V gene: TRBV7-2; J gene: TRBJ2-7; clone size: -; CDR3 protein: CASSREVGGGYEQYF; CDR3 DNA: TGTGCCAGCAGCCGTGAAGTTGGGGGGGGCTACGAGCAGTACTTC
D gene: -; V gene: TRBV28; J gene: TRBJ2-1; clone size: -; CDR3 protein: CASLDRKGSYNEQFF; CDR3 DNA: TGTGCCAGCCTCGACAGAAAAGGCTCCTACAATGAGCAGTTCTTC
D gene: TRBD2; V gene: TRBV4-1; J gene: TRBJ2-7; clone size: -; CDR3 protein: CASRRLAGNYEQYF; CDR3 DNA: TGCGCCAGCAGACGACTAGCGGGGAACTACGAGCAGTACTTC
D gene: TRBD1; V gene: TRBV29-1; J gene: TRBJ2-7; clone size: -; CDR3 protein: CSVTGGSHEQYF; CDR3 DNA: TGCAGCGTGACAGGGGGCTCGCACGAGCAGTACTTC
D gene: TRBD1; V gene: TRBV28; J gene: TRBJ2-1; clone size: -; CDR3 protein: CASTATGGNEQFF; CDR3 DNA: TGTGCCAGTACGGCGACAGGGGGCAATGAGCAGTTCTTC